The rows below give T cell receptor beta chains drawn from one sample of a study of cytomegalovirus exposure and HLA in healthy donors. Sequencing was performed with immunoSEQ multiplex PCR; in TCRdb, only in-frame clones are kept and a portion is missing. This table holds 150,000 to 200,000 clones. Material: PBMCs. The source of these receptors is a young man in good health and CMV-seronegative. CDR3s include the opening cysteine and the closing phenylalanine or tryptophan. Each record gives: CDR3 length, clone size, D gene, V gene, J gene, CDR3 DNA, CDR3 protein. The D gene is left open where the match is weak. Not all rows give a size; the values are once, few, many and, for expanded clones, a class.

15,-,-,TRBV5-1,TRBJ2-3,TGCGCCAGCAGCTTGGGACGGGGAGGTACAGATACGCAGTATTTT,CASSLGRGGTDTQYF
14,-,-,TRBV2,TRBJ1-2,TGTGCCAGCATTCTGGCAGGGGACGAGTATGGCTACACCTTC,CASILAGDEYGYTF
14,-,TRBD1,TRBV19,TRBJ1-1,TGTGCCAGCCGACGGGACAGAAAGAACACTGAAGCTTTCTTT,CASRRDRKNTEAFF
12,-,-,TRBV4-1,TRBJ1-2,TGCGCCAGCAGCCAAGAGACAGATGGCTACACCTTC,CASSQETDGYTF
16,-,-,TRBV7-2,TRBJ1-5,TGTGCCAGCAGCTTAGCGGCTAGGGGAAACAATCAGCCCCAGCATTTT,CASSLAARGNNQPQHF
15,-,-,TRBV9,TRBJ2-6,TGTGCCAGCAGCCCGCCCCAGGGAGGGGCCAACGTCCTGACTTTC,CASSPPQGGANVLTF
14,-,-,TRBV7-2,TRBJ1-2,TGTGCCAGCAGTATAAATCCGGCTAACTATGGCTACACCTTC,CASSINPANYGYTF
13,-,-,TRBV4-2,TRBJ2-7,TGTGCCAGCAGCCGCACGGTCTCCTACGAGCAGTACTTC,CASSRTVSYEQYF
15,-,TRBD2,TRBV29-1,TRBJ2-1,TGCAGCGTGTCTCACGGGACTAGCGGAGACAATGAGCAGTTCTTC,CSVSHGTSGDNEQFF
13,-,-,TRBV30,TRBJ2-3,TGTGCCTGGAGTGTACAGGGGGGGGATACGCAGTATTTT,CAWSVQGGDTQYF
15,-,TRBD2,TRBV2,TRBJ2-7,TGTGCCAGCAGTGAACTAGCGGGAGTCTCCTACGAGCAGTACTTC,CASSELAGVSYEQYF
15,-,TRBD1,TRBV18,TRBJ1-4,TGTGCCAGCTCACCCCCGGGACAGGATAATGAAAAACTGTTTTTT,CASSPPGQDNEKLFF
16,-,-,TRBV28,TRBJ2-3,TGTGCCAGCAGACCGCCCGACATGCTCGGCACAGATACGCAGTATTTT,CASRPPDMLGTDTQYF
17,-,TRBD1,TRBV28,TRBJ1-5,TGTGCCAGCAACCGACCAGGGACAGCCTATAGCAATCAGCCCCAGCATTTT,CASNRPGTAYSNQPQHF
14,-,-,TRBV7-9,TRBJ2-7,TGTGCCAGCAGCTCCAGGGGTTTACTCTACGAGCAGTACTTC,CASSSRGLLYEQYF
14,-,TRBD1,TRBV9,TRBJ1-2,TGTGCCAGCAGCTTGGGACAGCCGAACTATGGCTACACCTTC,CASSLGQPNYGYTF
13,-,-,TRBV25-1,TRBJ1-1,TGTGCCAGCACCCGGGAGCCGAACACTGAAGCTTTCTTT,CASTREPNTEAFF
16,-,-,TRBV7-2,TRBJ1-5,TGTGCCAGCAGCTTAGTACCGGTATTTGGCAATCAGCCCCAGCATTTT,CASSLVPVFGNQPQHF
14,-,-,TRBV18,TRBJ1-1,TGTGCCAGCTCCCCCCGAGCGTTGAACACTGAAGCTTTCTTT,CASSPRALNTEAFF
17,-,TRBD1,TRBV7-8,TRBJ1-4,TGTGCCAGCAGCCCGATGGGACAGCCTGCAACTAATGAAAAACTGTTTTTT,CASSPMGQPATNEKLFF
13,-,-,TRBV10-3,TRBJ1-1,TGTGCCATCAGTGGGCAGAACCTCCCTGAAGCTTTCTTT,CAISGQNLPEAFF
14,medium-sized,TRBD2,TRBV6-5,TRBJ2-1,TGTGCCAGCAGTTATTTAGGGAGGGGCAATGAGCAGTTCTTC,CASSYLGRGNEQFF
14,-,TRBD2,TRBV6-5,TRBJ2-2,TGTGCCAGCAGCTCGGGACTAGCAATCGGGGAGCTGTTTTTT,CASSSGLAIGELFF
12,-,-,TRBV2,TRBJ1-4,TGTGCCAGCGGCGGGGTAGGTGAAAAACTGTTTTTT,CASGGVGEKLFF
12,-,-,TRBV30,TRBJ1-1,TGTGCCTGGGACAGGACGGAAACTGAAGCTTTCTTT,CAWDRTETEAFF
15,-,-,TRBV5-1,TRBJ2-5,TGCGCCAGCAGCGAGGAAATCAGCTTCCAAGAGACCCAGTACTTC,CASSEEISFQETQYF
15,-,-,TRBV18,TRBJ2-1,TGTGCCAGCTCCCCACGAGCTACAGTTGACAATGAGCAGTTCTTC,CASSPRATVDNEQFF
17,-,TRBD2,TRBV13,TRBJ2-7,TGTGCCAGCAGTCACGGACTAGCGGGAGGGGGAAGCTACGAGCAGTACTTC,CASSHGLAGGGSYEQYF